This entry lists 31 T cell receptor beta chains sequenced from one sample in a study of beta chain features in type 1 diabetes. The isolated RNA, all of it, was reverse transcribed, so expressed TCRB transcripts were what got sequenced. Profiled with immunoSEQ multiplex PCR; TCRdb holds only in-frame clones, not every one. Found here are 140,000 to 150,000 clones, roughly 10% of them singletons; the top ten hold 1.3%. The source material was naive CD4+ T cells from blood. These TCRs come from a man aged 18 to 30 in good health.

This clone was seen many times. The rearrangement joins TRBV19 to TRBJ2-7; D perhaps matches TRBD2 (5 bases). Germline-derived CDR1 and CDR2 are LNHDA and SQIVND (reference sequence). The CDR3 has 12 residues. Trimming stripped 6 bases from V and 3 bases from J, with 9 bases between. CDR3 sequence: CASSGVRYEQYF. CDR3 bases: TGTGCCAGTAGCGGGGTTCGCTACGAGCAGTACTTC.

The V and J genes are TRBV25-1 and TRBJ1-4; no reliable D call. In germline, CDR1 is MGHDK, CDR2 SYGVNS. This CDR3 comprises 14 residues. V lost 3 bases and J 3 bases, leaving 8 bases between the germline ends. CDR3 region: CASSDTASNEKLFF. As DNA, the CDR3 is TGTGCCAGCAGTGACACAGCCTCTAATGAAAAACTGTTTTTT.

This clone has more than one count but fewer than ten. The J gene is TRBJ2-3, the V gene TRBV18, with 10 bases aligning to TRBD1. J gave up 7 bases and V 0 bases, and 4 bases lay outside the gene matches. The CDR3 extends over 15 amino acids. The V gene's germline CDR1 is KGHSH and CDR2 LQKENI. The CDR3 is CASSPPGQGENTQYF. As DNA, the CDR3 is TGTGCCAGCTCACCACCCGGACAGGGGGAAAATACGCAGTATTTT.

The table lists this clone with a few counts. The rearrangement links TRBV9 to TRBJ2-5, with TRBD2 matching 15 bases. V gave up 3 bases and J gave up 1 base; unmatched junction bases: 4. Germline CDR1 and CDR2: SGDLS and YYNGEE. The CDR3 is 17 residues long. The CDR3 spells CASSGGLAGGLQETQYF. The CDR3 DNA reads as TGTGCCAGCAGCGGGGGACTAGCGGGGGGTCTCCAAGAGACCCAGTACTTC.

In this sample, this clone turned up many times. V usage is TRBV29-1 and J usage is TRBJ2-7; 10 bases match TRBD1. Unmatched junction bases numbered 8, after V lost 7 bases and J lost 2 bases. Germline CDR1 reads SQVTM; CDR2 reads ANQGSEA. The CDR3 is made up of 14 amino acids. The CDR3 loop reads CSASSGTGAYEQYF. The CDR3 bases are TGCAGCGCGTCGTCCGGGACAGGGGCCTACGAGCAGTACTTC.

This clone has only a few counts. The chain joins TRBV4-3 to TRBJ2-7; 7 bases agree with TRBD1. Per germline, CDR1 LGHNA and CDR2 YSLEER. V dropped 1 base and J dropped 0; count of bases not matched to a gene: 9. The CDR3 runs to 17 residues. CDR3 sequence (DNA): TGCGCCAGCAGCCAAGCTTTCGACAGGGCCCGCTCCTACGAGCAGTACTTC. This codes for CASSQAFDRARSYEQYF.

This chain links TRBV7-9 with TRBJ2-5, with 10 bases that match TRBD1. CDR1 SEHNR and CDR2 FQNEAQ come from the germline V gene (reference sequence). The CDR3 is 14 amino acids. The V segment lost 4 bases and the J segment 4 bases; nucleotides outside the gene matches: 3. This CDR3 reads CASSWTGGLETQYF. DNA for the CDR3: TGTGCCAGCAGCTGGACAGGGGGGCTAGAGACCCAGTACTTC.

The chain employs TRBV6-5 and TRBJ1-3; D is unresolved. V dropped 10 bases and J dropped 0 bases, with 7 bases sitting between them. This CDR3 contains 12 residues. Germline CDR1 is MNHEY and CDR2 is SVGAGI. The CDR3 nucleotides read TGTGCCATCCGGTCCTCTGGAAACACCATATATTTT. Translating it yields CAIRSSGNTIYF.

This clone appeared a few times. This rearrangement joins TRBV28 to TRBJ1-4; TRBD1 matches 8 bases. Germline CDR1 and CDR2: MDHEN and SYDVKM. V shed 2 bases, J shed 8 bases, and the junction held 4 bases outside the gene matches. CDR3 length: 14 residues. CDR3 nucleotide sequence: TGTGCCAGCAGTTTACGCAGGGGGCTGGAAAAACTGTTTTTT. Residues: CASSLRRGLEKLFF.

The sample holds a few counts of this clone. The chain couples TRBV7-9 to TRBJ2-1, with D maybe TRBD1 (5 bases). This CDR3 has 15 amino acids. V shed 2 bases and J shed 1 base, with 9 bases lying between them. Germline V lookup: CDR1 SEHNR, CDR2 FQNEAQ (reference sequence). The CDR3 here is CASSLLKGSYNEQFF. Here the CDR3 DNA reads TGTGCCAGCAGCTTATTGAAGGGGTCCTACAATGAGCAGTTCTTC.

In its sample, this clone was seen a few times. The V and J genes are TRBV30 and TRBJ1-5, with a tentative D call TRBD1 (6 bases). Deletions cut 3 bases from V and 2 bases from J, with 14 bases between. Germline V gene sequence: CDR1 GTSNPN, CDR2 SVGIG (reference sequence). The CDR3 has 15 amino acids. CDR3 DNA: TGTGCCTGGAGGCACAGGGTAGAGGGCAATCAGCCCCAGCATTTT. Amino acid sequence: CAWRHRVEGNQPQHF. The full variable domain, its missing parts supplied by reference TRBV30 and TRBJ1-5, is SQTIHQWPATLVQPVGSPLSLECTVEGTSNPNLYWYRQAAGRGLQLLFYSVGIGQISSEVPQNLSASRPQDRQFILSSKKLLLSDSGFYLCAWRHRVEGNQPQHFGDGTRLSIL.

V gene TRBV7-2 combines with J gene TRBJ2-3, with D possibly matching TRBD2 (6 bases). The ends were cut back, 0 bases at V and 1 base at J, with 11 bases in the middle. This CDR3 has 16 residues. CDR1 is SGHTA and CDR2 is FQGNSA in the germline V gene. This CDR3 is CASSLAKGGGTDTQYF. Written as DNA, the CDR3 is TGTGCCAGCAGCTTAGCGAAAGGCGGGGGCACAGATACGCAGTATTTT.

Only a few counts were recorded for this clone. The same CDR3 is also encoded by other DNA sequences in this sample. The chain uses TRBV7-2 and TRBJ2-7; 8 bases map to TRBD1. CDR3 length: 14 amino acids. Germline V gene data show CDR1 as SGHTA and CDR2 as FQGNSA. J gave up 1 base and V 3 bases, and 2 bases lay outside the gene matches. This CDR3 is CASSFGTGSYEQYF. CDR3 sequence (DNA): TGTGCCAGCAGCTTCGGGACAGGTTCCTACGAGCAGTACTTC.

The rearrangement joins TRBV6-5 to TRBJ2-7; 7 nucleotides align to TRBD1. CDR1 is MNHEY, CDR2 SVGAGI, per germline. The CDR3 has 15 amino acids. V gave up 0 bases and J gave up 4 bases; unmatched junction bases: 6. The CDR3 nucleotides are TGTGCCAGCAGTTACTCAGAGGGGGCTGGGTACGAGCAGTACTTC. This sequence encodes CASSYSEGAGYEQYF.

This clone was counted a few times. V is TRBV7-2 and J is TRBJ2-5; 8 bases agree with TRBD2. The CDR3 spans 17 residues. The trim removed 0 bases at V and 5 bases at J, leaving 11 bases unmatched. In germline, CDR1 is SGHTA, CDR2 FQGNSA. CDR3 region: CASSLAPRGGWGETQYF. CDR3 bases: TGTGCCAGCAGCTTAGCGCCTCGGGGGGGGTGGGGTGAGACCCAGTACTTC.

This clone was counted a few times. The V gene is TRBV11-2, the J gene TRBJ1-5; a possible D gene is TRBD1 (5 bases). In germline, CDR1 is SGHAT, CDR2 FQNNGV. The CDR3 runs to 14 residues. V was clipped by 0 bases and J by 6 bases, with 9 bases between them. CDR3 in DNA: TGTGCCAGCAGCTTAGATCAGGGTAGTCAGCCCCAGCATTTT. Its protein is CASSLDQGSQPQHF. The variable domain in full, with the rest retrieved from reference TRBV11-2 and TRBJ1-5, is EAGVAQSPRYKIIEKRQSVAFWCNPISGHATLYWYQQILGQGPKLLIQFQNNGVVDDSQLPKDRFSAERLKGVDSTLKIQPAKLEDSAVYLCASSLDQGSQPQHFGDGTRLSIL.

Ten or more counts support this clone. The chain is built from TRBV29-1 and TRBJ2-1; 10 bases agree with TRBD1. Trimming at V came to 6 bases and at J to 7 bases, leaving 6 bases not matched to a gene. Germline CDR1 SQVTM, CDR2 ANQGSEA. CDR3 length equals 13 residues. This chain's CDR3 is CSVWTGGVNEQFF. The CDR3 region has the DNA TGCAGCGTGTGGACAGGGGGAGTTAATGAGCAGTTCTTC.

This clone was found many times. CDR3 amino acids: CASTDSVYEQYF. CDR3 coding DNA: TGTGCCAGTACGGACAGTGTCTACGAGCAGTACTTC. This chain connects TRBV18 to TRBJ2-7; perhaps TRBD1 as D (6 bases). Looked up from germline, CDR1 is KGHSH and CDR2 is LQKENI. This CDR3 comprises 12 residues. With 9 bases removed from V and 3 bases from J, the gap between germline ends came to 12 bases.

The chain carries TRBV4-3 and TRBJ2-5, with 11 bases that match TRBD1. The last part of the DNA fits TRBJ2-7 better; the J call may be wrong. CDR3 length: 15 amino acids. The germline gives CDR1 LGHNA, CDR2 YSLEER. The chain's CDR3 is CASSRDGTGGGEQYF. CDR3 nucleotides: TGCGCCAGCAGCCGGGACGGGACAGGGGGTGGCGAGCAGTACTTC.

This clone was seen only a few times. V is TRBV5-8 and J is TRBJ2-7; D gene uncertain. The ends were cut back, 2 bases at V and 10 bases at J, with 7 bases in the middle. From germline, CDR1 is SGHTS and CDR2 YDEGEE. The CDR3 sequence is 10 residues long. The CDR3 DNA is TGTGCCAGCAGCTTAGATAGACAGTACTTC. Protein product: CASSLDRQYF.

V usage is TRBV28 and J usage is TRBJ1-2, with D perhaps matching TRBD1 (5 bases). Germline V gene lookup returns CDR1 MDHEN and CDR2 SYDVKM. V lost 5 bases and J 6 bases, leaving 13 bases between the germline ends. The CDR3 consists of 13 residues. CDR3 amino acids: CASSLDTGDGYTF. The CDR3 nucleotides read TGTGCCAGCAGTCTGGACACGGGTGATGGCTACACCTTC.

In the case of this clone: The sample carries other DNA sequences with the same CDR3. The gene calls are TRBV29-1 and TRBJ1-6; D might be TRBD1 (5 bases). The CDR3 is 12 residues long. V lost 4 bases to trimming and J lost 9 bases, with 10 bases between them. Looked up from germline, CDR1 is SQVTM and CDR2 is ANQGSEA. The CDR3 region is CSVGGEGSPLHF. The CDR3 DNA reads TGCAGCGTTGGGGGGGAGGGTTCACCCCTCCACTTT.

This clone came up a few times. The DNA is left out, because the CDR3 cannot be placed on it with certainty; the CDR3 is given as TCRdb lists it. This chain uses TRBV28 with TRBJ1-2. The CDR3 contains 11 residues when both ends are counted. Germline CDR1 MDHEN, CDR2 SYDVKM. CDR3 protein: CASSLFGEGTF.

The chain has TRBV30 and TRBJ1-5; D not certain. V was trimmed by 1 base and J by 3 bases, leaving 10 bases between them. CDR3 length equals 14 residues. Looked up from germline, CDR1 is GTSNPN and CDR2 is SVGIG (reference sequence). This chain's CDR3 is CAWSGSDNNQPQHF. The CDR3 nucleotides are TGTGCCTGGAGTGGAAGTGACAACAATCAGCCCCAGCATTTT.

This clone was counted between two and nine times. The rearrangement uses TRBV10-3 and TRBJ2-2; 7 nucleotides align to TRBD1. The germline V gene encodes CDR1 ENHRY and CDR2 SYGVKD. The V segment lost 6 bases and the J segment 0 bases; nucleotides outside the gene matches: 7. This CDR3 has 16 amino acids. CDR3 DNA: TGTGCCATCAGGGGAAGACAGGGCTCGAACACCGGGGAGCTGTTTTTT. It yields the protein CAIRGRQGSNTGELFF.

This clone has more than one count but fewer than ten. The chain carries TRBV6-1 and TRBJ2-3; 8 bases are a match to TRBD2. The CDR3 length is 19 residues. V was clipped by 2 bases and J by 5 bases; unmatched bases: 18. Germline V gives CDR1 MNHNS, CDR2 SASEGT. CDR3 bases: TGTGCCAGCAGTGAAAGTTACAGGCTAGCGGGCTCACAGGGAGATACGCAGTATTTT. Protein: CASSESYRLAGSQGDTQYF.

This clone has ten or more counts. In DNA, the CDR3 is TGCAGCGTCGACTTCGAGGGAGGAGAGACCCAGTACTTC. Translation gives CSVDFEGGETQYF. The chain employs TRBV29-1 and TRBJ2-5, with D possibly matching TRBD2 (6 bases). The CDR3 contains 13 residues. The V gene lost 6 bases and the J gene lost 4 bases, with 15 bases spanning the gap. Germline V gives CDR1 SQVTM, CDR2 ANQGSEA.

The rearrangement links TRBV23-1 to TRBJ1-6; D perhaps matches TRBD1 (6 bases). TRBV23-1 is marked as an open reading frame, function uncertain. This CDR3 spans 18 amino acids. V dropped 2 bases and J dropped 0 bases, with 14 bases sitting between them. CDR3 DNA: TGCGCCAGCAGTCAAGGGGGGGCTAACTGCTCCTATAATTCACCCCTCCACTTT. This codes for CASSQGGANCSYNSPLHF.

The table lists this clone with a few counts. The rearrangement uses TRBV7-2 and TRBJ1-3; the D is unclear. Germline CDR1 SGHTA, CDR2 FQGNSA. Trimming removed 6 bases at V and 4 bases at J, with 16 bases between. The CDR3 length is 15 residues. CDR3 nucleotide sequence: TGTGCCAGCAGAACCATGACTGTACCAGGAAACACCATATATTTT. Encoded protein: CASRTMTVPGNTIYF. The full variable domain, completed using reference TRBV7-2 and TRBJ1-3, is GAGVSQSPSNKVTEKGKDVELRCDPISGHTALYWYRQSLGQGLEFLIYFQGNSAPDKSGLPSDRFSAERTGGSVSTLTIQRTQQEDSAVYLCASRTMTVPGNTIYFGEGSWLTVV.

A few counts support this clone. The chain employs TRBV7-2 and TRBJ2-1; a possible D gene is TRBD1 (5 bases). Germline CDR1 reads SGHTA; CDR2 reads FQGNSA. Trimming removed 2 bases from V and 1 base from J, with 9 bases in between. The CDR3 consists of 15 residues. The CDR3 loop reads CASSLSQGSYNEQFF. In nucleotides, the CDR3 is TGTGCCAGCAGCTTAAGCCAGGGTTCCTACAATGAGCAGTTCTTC. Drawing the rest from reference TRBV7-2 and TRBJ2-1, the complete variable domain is GAGVSQSPSNKVTEKGKDVELRCDPISGHTALYWYRQSLGQGLEFLIYFQGNSAPDKSGLPSDRFSAERTGGSVSTLTIQRTQQEDSAVYLCASSLSQGSYNEQFFGPGTRLTVL.

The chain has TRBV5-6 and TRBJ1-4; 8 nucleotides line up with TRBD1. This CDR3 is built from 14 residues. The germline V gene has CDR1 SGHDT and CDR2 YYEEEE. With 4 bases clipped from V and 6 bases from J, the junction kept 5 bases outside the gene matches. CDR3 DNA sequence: TGTGCCAGCAGCATGGACAGGGTCGATGAAAAACTGTTTTTT. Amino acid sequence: CASSMDRVDEKLFF.